The source of this TCR beta chain is a study of T cells in women clearing cervical HPV infection. TCRdb keeps only in-frame clones here, not all; method: immunoSEQ multiplex PCR. This sample's table has tens of thousands of clones. The V and J ends lost 2 bases and 7 bases, in that order; junction bases with no gene match: 7. Germline CDR1 and CDR2: SGHRS and YFSETQ. The CDR3 loop spans 16 amino acids. Findings and limits, study-wide: Cases and controls were distinguished at AUC about 0.86 by richness and V genes.

As to this clone: What it binds is not known. Sequencing ends 3 residues short of the CDR3 end; the germline J gene provides the rest.

Sequences were obtained from blood buffy coat. J is TRBJ2-1 and V is TRBV5-1; 12 nucleotides align to TRBD2. The clonotype was recovered from a woman aged 18 to 69 with a cervical HPV16 infection that either progressed to CIN3+ or cleared (not recorded which). CDR3 DNA (partial): TGCGCCAGCAGCTTCTCCTGGACTAGCGGGACGAATGAG. Protein sequence: CASSFSWTSGTNE. The entire CDR3 sequence reads CASSFSWTSGTNEQFF.